These 8 T cell receptor beta chains were sequenced from one sample in a study of blood T cell repertoires in COVID-19. The method was immunoSEQ multiplex PCR; TCRdb's version includes in-frame clones alone and lacks a portion of them. The table has 150,000 to 200,000 clones, 85% to 90% seen once; the top ten hold approximately 6%. The sequenced sample consisted of peripheral blood. The origin of the receptors is a man aged 35 to 55 with active or convalescent COVID-19.

The J gene is TRBJ1-2, the V gene TRBV4-1, with 7 bases identical to TRBD1. The CDR3 runs to 15 residues. V dropped 0 bases and J dropped 5; count of bases not matched to a gene: 6. Germline V gene sequence: CDR1 MGHRA, CDR2 YSYEKL. CDR3 in amino acids: CASSQDGTETYGYTF. For the CDR3, the DNA is TGCGCCAGCAGCCAAGACGGGACAGAGACATATGGCTACACCTTC.

This CDR3 reads CASSYRGVPEAFF. For the CDR3, the DNA is TGTGCCAGCAGTTACCGGGGGGTGCCTGAAGCTTTCTTT. The chain couples TRBV6-5 to TRBJ1-1; D is possibly TRBD1 (5 bases). CDR1 and CDR2 from the germline V gene are MNHEY and SVGAGI. The germline V and J ends were trimmed by 2 bases and 6 bases, with 10 bases remaining between them. The CDR3 totals 13 residues.

This sequence joins TRBV11-3 and TRBJ2-7, with 8 bases identical to TRBD1. This CDR3 has 15 amino acids. The J segment lost 3 bases and the V segment lost 1 base, leaving 5 bases of the junction unmatched. CDR1 SGHNT and CDR2 YENEEA come from the germline V gene. The CDR3 region is CASSLGPGGSYEQYF. The CDR3 DNA reads TGTGCCAGCAGCTTAGGGCCAGGGGGCAGCTACGAGCAGTACTTC. Full variable domain (missing parts from reference TRBV11-3 and TRBJ2-7): EAGVVQSPRYKIIEKKQPVAFWCNPISGHNTLYWYLQNLGQGPELLIRYENEEAVDDSQLPKDRFSAERLKGVDSTLKIQPAELGDSAVYLCASSLGPGGSYEQYFGPGTRLTVT.

The chain links TRBV2 to TRBJ2-1, with 8 nucleotides matching TRBD2. The length of the CDR3 is 15 residues. V lost 8 bases and J lost 0; bases outside the gene matches: 6. CDR1 SNHLY and CDR2 FYNNEI come from the germline V gene. CDR3 nucleotide sequence: TGTGCCAGCGACTTAGCGGGAATCTCCTACAATGAGCAGTTCTTC. Protein: CASDLAGISYNEQFF.

The gene calls are TRBV7-2 and TRBJ2-7, with 9 nucleotides matching TRBD1. V shed 4 bases, J shed 8 bases, and the junction held 9 bases outside the gene matches. Per germline, CDR1 SGHTA and CDR2 FQGNSA. The CDR3 loop spans 14 amino acids. The CDR3 DNA reads as TGTGCCAGCAGCTCGGACAGGGGTTCTTACAAGCAGTACTTC. As protein: CASSSDRGSYKQYF.

The gene calls are TRBV4-3 and TRBJ1-1; 7 bases line up with TRBD1. The J segment lost 4 bases and the V segment lost 4 bases, leaving 6 bases of the junction unmatched. Germline lookup yields CDR1 LGHNA and CDR2 YSLEER. The CDR3 length is 14 residues. This CDR3 reads CASSPGGSRTEAFF. The CDR3, as DNA: TGCGCCAGCAGCCCAGGGGGATCGCGCACTGAAGCTTTCTTT.

CDR3 protein: CASSAGHGPNYGYTF. The CDR3 DNA reads TGTGCCAGCAGTGCGGGACACGGACCGAACTATGGCTACACCTTC. The genes are TRBV2 and TRBJ1-2; weak D call: TRBD1 (6 bases). In germline, CDR1 is SNHLY, CDR2 FYNNEI. V lost 4 bases and J 2 bases, leaving 14 bases between the germline ends. CDR3 length equals 15 residues.

The CDR3 protein is CASSYRGYEQYF. CDR3 bases: TGTGCCAGCAGTTATCGGGGCTACGAGCAGTACTTC. The rearrangement links TRBV28 to TRBJ2-7; perhaps TRBD2 as D (5 bases). Deletions cut 4 bases from V and 3 bases from J, with 7 bases between. CDR3 length: 12 amino acids. Per germline, CDR1 MDHEN and CDR2 SYDVKM.